This TCR beta chain derives from a study of technical replicates of blood from four donors. Trimming took 0 bases from V and 7 from J, leaving 5 bases between them. Germline lookup yields CDR1 SGHNT and CDR2 YYREEE (reference sequence). CDR3 length: 12 residues. Using immunoSEQ multiplex PCR, the repertoire was profiled, and TCRdb retains in-frame clones only, with some absent. This repertoire shows tens of thousands of clones, 90% to 95% found once; its top ten account for 0.25%. The chain recombines TRBV5-4 with TRBJ1-5; D unclear. What was sequenced was T cells isolated from PBMCs. This clonotype was obtained from a human donor in good health. The DNA of the CDR3 is TGTGCCAGCAGCTTGGATGGCCAGCCCCAGCATTTT. Protein sequence: CASSLDGQPQHF.